This TCR beta chain was captured by sequencing in a study of cytomegalovirus exposure and HLA in healthy donors. Nominal health characterized the donors when sampled, though unrecorded immune exposures were likely. On this clone itself: Antigen specificity is unknown.

PCR primers comprised 60 Vbeta and 13 Jbeta primers. Per the study methods: Later reanalysis found approximately 80 million unique TCR beta chains, about 10 million of them shared. Using immunoSEQ multiplex PCR, the repertoire was profiled, and TCRdb retains in-frame clones only, with some absent. V and J calls and clone size come straight from that table; D and trimming were deduced from the DNA. Of approximately 190,000 clones in the sample, under 90% were seen once. General study findings and limits: About 87% or about 30% of the time was how often most TCR beta V segments were productive, according to an earlier analysis.

V dropped 2 bases and J dropped 6 bases, with 13 bases sitting between them. The CDR3 covers 14 residues. Germline V CDR1 and CDR2: MNHEY, SMNVEV (reference sequence). The receptor's source is a boy aged 2 to 10 in good health and CMV-seronegative. The rearrangement links TRBV27 to TRBJ2-5; no definite D call. The sequencing input was PBMCs. CDR3 nucleotide sequence: TGTGCCAGCAGTTTAGGGCTGGGTGGAAAGACCCAGTACTTC. Translating gives CASSLGLGGKTQYF.